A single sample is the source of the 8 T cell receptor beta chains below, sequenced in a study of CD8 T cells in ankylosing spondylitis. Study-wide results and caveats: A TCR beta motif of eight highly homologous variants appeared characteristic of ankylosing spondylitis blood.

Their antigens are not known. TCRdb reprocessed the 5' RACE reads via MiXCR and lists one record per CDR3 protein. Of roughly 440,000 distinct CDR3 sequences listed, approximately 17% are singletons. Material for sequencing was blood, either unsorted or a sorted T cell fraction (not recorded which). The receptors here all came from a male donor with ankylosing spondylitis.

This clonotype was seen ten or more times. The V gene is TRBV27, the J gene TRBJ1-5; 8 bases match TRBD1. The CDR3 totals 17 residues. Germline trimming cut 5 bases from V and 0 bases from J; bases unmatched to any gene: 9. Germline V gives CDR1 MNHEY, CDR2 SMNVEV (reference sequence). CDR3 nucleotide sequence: TGTGCCAGCAGTCCCCCGCGGACAGGGAATAGCAATCAGCCCCAGCATTTT. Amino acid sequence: CASSPPRTGNSNQPQHF.

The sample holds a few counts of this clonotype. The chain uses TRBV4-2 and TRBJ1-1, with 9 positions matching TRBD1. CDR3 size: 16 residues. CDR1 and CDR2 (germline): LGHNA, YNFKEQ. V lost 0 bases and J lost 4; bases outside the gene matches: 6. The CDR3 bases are TGTGCCAGCAGCCAAGAGTACGGACAGGGGTCCACTGAAGCTTTCTTT. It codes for CASSQEYGQGSTEAFF.

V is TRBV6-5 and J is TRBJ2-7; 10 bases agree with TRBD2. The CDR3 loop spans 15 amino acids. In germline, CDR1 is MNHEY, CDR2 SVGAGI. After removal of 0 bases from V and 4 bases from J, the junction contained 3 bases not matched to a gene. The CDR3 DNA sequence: TGTGCCAGCAGTTACTCCCTAGCGGGAGTATACGAGCAGTACTTC. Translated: CASSYSLAGVYEQYF.

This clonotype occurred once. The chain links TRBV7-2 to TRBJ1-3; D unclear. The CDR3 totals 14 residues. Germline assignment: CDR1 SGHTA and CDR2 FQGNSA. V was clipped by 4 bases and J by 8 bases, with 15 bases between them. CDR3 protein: CASSSGPIQHTIYF. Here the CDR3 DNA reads TGTGCCAGCAGCTCGGGCCCTATCCAGCACACCATATATTTT.

The CDR3 protein is CASSPPGTGLMGEQFF. Here the CDR3 DNA reads TGTGCCAGCTCACCACCCGGGACAGGGTTGATGGGTGAGCAGTTCTTC. The chain uses TRBV18 and TRBJ2-1; 9 nucleotides align to TRBD1. With 0 bases clipped from V and 9 bases from J, the junction kept 9 bases outside the gene matches. CDR1 is KGHSH and CDR2 is LQKENI in the germline V gene. CDR3 length equals 16 residues.

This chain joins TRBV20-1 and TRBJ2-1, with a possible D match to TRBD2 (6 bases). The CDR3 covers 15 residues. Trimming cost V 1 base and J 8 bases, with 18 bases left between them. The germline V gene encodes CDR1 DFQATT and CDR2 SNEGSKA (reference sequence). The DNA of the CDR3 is TGCAGTGCTAGAGGAGGGCTAGCGTACGGGGATGAGCAGTTCTTC. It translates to CSARGGLAYGDEQFF.

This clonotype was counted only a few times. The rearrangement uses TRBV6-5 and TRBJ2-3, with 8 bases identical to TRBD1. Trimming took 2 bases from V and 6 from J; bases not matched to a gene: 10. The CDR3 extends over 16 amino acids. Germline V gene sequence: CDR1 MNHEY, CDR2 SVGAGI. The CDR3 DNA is TGTGCCAGCAGTTACCGGTACTCAGGGGGCTTGGATACGCAGTATTTT. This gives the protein CASSYRYSGGLDTQYF.

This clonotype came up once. CDR3 region: CASTWGGNTDTQYF. The CDR3 DNA sequence: TGTGCCAGCACCTGGGGGGGAAACACAGATACGCAGTATTTT. The rearrangement links TRBV28 to TRBJ2-3, with 7 positions matching TRBD2. The V segment lost 7 bases and the J segment 2 bases; nucleotides outside the gene matches: 6. The CDR3 spans 14 residues. Per germline, CDR1 MDHEN and CDR2 SYDVKM.